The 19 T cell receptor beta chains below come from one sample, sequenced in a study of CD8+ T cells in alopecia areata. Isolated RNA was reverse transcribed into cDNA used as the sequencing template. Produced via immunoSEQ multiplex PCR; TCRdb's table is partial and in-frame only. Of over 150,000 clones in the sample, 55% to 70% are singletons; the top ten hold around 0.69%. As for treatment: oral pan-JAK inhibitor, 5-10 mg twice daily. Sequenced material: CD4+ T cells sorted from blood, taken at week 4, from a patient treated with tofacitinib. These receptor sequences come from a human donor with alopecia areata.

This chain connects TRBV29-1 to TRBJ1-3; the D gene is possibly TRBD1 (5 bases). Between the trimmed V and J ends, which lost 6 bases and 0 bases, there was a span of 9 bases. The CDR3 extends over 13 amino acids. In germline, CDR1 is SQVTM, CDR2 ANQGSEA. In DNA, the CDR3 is TGCAGCGTAGACAGTATCTCTGGAAACACCATATATTTT. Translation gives CSVDSISGNTIYF.

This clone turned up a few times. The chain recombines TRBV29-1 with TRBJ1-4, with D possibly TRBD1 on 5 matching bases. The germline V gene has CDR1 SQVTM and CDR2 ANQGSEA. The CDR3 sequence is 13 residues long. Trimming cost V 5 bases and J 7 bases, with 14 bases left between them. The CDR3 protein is CSVHRIGSEKLFF. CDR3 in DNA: TGCAGCGTTCACAGGATCGGTAGTGAAAAACTGTTTTTT.

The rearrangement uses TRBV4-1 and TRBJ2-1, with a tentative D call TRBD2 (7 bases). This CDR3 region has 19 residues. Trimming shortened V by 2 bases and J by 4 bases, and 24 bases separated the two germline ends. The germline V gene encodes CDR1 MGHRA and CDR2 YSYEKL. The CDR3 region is CASSQRGGGGREGYNEQFF. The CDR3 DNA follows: TGCGCCAGCAGCCAAAGAGGGGGTGGCGGGAGAGAAGGTTACAATGAGCAGTTCTTC.

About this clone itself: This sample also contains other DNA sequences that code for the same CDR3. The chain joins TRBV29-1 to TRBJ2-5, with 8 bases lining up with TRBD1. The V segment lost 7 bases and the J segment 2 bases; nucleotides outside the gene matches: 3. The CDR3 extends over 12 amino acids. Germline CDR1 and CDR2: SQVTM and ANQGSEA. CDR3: CSGRQGQETQYF. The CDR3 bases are TGCAGCGGGCGACAGGGGCAAGAGACCCAGTACTTC.

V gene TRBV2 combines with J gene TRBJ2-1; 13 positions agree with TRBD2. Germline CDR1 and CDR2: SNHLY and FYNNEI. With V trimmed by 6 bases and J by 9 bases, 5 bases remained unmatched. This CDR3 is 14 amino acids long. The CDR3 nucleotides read TGTGCCAGCAGCGGGACTAGCGGGATCTCTGAGCAGTTCTTC. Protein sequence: CASSGTSGISEQFF.

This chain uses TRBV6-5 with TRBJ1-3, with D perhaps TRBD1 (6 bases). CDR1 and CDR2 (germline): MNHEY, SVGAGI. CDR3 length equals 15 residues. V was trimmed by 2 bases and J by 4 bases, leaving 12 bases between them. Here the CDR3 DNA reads TGTGCCAGCAGTTACGACAGGAACCTAGGAAACACCATATATTTT. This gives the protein CASSYDRNLGNTIYF.

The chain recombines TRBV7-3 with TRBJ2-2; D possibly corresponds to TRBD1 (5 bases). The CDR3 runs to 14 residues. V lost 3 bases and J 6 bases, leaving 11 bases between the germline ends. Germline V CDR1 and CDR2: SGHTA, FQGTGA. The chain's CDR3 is CASSLFREAGELFF. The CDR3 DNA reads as TGTGCCAGCAGCTTGTTCAGGGAAGCCGGGGAGCTGTTTTTT.

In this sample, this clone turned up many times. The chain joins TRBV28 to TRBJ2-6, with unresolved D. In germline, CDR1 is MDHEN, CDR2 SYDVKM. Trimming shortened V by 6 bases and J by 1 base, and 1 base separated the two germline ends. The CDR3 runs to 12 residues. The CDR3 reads CASRSGANVLTF. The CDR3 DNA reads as TGTGCCAGCAGGTCTGGGGCCAACGTCCTGACTTTC.

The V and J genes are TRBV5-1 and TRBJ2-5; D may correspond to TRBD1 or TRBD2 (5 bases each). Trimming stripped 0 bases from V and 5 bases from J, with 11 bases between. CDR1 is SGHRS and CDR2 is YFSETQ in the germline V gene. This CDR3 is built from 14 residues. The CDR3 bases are TGCGCCAGCAGCTTGGCGGGGACGTGGGAGACCCAGTACTTC. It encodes CASSLAGTWETQYF. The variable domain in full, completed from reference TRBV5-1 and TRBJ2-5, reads KAGVTQTPRYLIKTRGQQVTLSCSPISGHRSVSWYQQTPGQGLQFLFEYFSETQRNKGNFPGRFSGRQFSNSRSEMNVSTLELGDSALYLCASSLAGTWETQYFGPGTRLLVL.

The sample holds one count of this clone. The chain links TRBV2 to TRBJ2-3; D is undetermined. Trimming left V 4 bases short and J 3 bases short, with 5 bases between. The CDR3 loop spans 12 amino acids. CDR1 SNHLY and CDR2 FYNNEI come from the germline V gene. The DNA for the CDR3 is TGTGCCAGCAGTGCCAGGACAGATACGCAGTATTTT. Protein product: CASSARTDTQYF.

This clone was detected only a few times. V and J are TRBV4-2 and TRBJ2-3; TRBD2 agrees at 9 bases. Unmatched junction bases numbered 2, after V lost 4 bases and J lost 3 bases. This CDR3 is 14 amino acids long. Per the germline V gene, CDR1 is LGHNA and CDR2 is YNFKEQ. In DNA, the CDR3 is TGTGCCAGCAGCCGGGGACTAGCTACAGATACGCAGTATTTT. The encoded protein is CASSRGLATDTQYF.

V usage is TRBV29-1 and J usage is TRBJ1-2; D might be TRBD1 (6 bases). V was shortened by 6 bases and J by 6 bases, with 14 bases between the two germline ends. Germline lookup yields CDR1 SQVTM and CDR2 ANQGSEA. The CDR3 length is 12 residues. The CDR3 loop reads CSVQGGKDGYTF. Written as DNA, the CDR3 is TGCAGCGTCCAAGGGGGGAAGGATGGCTACACCTTC.

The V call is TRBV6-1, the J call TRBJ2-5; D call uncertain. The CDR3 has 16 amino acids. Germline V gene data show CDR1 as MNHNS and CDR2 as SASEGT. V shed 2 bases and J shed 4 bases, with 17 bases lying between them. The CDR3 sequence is CASSERVASPPETQYF. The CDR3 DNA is TGTGCCAGCAGTGAACGGGTTGCTAGTCCGCCAGAGACCCAGTACTTC.

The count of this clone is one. The CDR3: CSVAGGVGYGYTF. The CDR3 bases are TGCAGCGTAGCAGGGGGCGTGGGCTATGGCTACACCTTC. The chain uses TRBV29-1 and TRBJ1-2, with 8 bases matching TRBD1. The CDR3 is made up of 13 amino acids. After removal of 6 bases from V and 4 bases from J, the junction contained 7 bases not matched to a gene. CDR1 and CDR2 (germline): SQVTM, ANQGSEA.

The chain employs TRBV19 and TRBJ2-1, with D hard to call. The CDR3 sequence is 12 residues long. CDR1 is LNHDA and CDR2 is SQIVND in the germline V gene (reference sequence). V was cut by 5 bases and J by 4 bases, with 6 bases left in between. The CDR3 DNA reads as TGTGCCAGTAGTTGGGCTTACAATGAGCAGTTCTTC. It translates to CASSWAYNEQFF.

DNA for the CDR3: TGCAGCACCGCTGCGACGCACGACACCGGGGAGCTGTTTTTT. It codes for CSTAATHDTGELFF. V gene TRBV29-1 combines with J gene TRBJ2-2; D remains ambiguous. CDR1 and CDR2 (germline): SQVTM, ANQGSEA. The CDR3 consists of 14 residues. The V end was cut by 8 bases, the J end by 3 bases, with 16 bases between.

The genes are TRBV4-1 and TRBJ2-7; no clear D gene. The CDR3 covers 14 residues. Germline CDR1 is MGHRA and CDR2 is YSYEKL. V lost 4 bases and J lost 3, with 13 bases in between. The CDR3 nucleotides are TGCGCCAGCAGCCTTCAGGAGTATGGCTACGAGCAGTACTTC. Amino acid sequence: CASSLQEYGYEQYF.

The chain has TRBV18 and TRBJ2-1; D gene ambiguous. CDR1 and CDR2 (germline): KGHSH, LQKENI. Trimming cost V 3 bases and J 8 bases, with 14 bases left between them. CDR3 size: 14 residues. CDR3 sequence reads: CASSPFPQVHEQFF. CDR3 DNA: TGTGCCAGCTCACCCTTCCCTCAGGTCCATGAGCAGTTCTTC.

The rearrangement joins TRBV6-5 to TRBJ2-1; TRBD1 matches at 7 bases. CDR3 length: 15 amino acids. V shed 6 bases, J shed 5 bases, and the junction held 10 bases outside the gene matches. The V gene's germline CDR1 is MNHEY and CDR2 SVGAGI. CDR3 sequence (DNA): TGTGCCAGCAGAGCTACCCGGGACAGCAACAATGAGCAGTTCTTC. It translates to CASRATRDSNNEQFF.